The 30 T cell receptor beta chains below were found in one sample sequenced in a study of neurological immune-mediated disorders. MiXCR, applied by TCRdb to the 5' RACE reads, yields one record per CDR3 protein. The sample gives around 70,000 distinct CDR3 sequences, less than 5.5% of which show up once; 2.5% to 3% is in the top ten. The sequencing sample was made of PBMCs. The receptors come from a woman in her thirties with multiple sclerosis.

This clonotype was detected ten times or more. The V call is TRBV7-2, the J call TRBJ2-3, with 11 bases that match TRBD2. The V gene end was trimmed by 1 base and the J gene end by 3 bases; junction bases not matched to a gene: 6. The length of the CDR3 is 17 residues. The V gene's germline CDR1 is SGHTA and CDR2 FQGNSA. The CDR3 nucleotides read TGTGCCAGCAGCTTAGATATAGCGGGGGGGCCAACAGATACGCAGTATTTT. Translation gives CASSLDIAGGPTDTQYF.

This clonotype was recorded many times. The rearrangement links TRBV7-2 to TRBJ1-2; weak D call: TRBD1 (5 bases). This CDR3 has 13 residues. V was pared by 3 bases and J by 7 bases, with 12 bases between. The germline V gene encodes CDR1 SGHTA and CDR2 FQGNSA. The CDR3 DNA reads TGTGCCAGCAGCTTTCCAGATAGGGGTGGCTACACCTTC. This encodes CASSFPDRGGYTF.

This clonotype has ten or more counts. This chain links TRBV5-1 with TRBJ1-5; no reliable D call. The germline gives CDR1 SGHRS, CDR2 YFSETQ. The CDR3 has 13 amino acids. V gave up 2 bases and J gave up 4 bases, with 7 bases separating them. The CDR3 reads CASSLDWNQPQHF. CDR3 DNA: TGCGCCAGCAGCTTAGACTGGAATCAGCCCCAGCATTTT.

As regards this clonotype: Just one base apart from a much larger clone, this may be a read error. V and J are TRBV10-3 and TRBJ1-2, with 7 bases lining up with TRBD1. V shed 4 bases and J 2 bases; nucleotides not matched to a gene: 16. This CDR3 contains 18 residues. The germline V gene encodes CDR1 ENHRY and CDR2 SYGVKD. The CDR3 spells CAISASPRGRGSNYGYTF. CDR3 bases: TGTGCCATCAGTGCATCCCCCCGGGGCAGGGGGAGCAACTATGGCTACACCTTC.

With respect to this clonotype: A much bigger clone sits one base away, suggesting this may be a read error. The rearrangement joins TRBV4-1 to TRBJ2-7; tentative D call: TRBD1 (5 bases). Germline V lookup: CDR1 MGHRA, CDR2 YSYEKL. V gave up 4 bases and J gave up 6 bases, with 10 bases separating them. CDR3 size: 12 residues. Here the CDR3 DNA reads TGCGCCAGCAGCCCTCAGGGTTCCGAGCAGTACTTC. Translation gives CASSPQGSEQYF.

The genes are TRBV9 and TRBJ2-3; 15 nucleotides agree with TRBD2. The CDR3 totals 18 residues. Germline-derived CDR1 and CDR2 are SGDLS and YYNGEE. The ends lost 4 bases at V and 7 bases at J; junction bases unmatched: 13. The CDR3 coding sequence is TGTGCCAGCAGCCCACCGGGACTAGCGGGGGGCCCTTTGCATACGCAGTATTTT. Its protein product is CASSPPGLAGGPLHTQYF.

At least ten counts were recorded for this clonotype. The chain combines TRBV28 with TRBJ2-7, with D possibly matching TRBD2 (6 bases). V was cut by 1 base and J by 3 bases, with 7 bases left in between. The CDR3 totals 13 residues. Germline lookup yields CDR1 MDHEN and CDR2 SYDVKM. CDR3 coding DNA: TGTGCCAGCAGTTTATTGGGGGGCTACGAGCAGTACTTC. Amino acids: CASSLLGGYEQYF.

This clonotype was detected many times. The chain couples TRBV4-1 to TRBJ1-2, with D maybe TRBD1 (6 bases). This CDR3 has 15 residues. Trimming removed 0 bases from V and 4 bases from J, with 12 bases in between. The V gene's germline CDR1 is MGHRA and CDR2 YSYEKL. The CDR3 nucleotides are TGCGCCAGCAGCCAAGACAGGGGTTTGGGCTATGGCTACACCTTC. The encoded protein is CASSQDRGLGYGYTF.

This clonotype has at least ten counts. This sequence joins TRBV20-1 and TRBJ2-2; a weak D match, TRBD2 (6 bases). This CDR3 comprises 15 residues. V shed 1 base and J shed 4 bases, with 13 bases lying between them. Germline CDR1 DFQATT, CDR2 SNEGSKA (reference sequence). As DNA, the CDR3 is TGCAGTGCTAGAGGGGGCCATAGCGGCACCGGGGAGCTGTTTTTT. The encoded protein is CSARGGHSGTGELFF.

This clonotype was recorded many times. This chain links TRBV20-1 with TRBJ1-1; D gene unclear. The CDR3 is 12 residues long. Germline V gene lookup returns CDR1 DFQATT and CDR2 SNEGSKA (reference sequence). Deletions cut 6 bases from V and 1 base from J, with 9 bases between. The CDR3 DNA is TGCAGTGCCGACGAGAAGAACACTGAAGCTTTCTTT. Its protein is CSADEKNTEAFF.

This clonotype was observed at least ten times. The chain recombines TRBV10-3 with TRBJ1-6; TRBD1 is a possible D gene (6 bases). Per germline, CDR1 ENHRY and CDR2 SYGVKD. The CDR3 totals 14 residues. Trimming pared 6 bases from V and 9 bases from J, leaving 15 bases between. The CDR3 sequence: CAIRQGGISSPLHF. The CDR3 DNA follows: TGTGCCATCAGACAGGGTGGTATTAGTTCACCCCTCCACTTT.

This clonotype was counted between two and nine times. This clone may be a read error of a much larger clone one base away. The chain links TRBV4-1 to TRBJ1-4; D is perhaps TRBD1 (5 bases). The germline CDR1 and CDR2 sequences are MGHRA and YSYEKL. The CDR3 is made up of 14 amino acids. V was shortened by 5 bases and J by 0 bases, with 7 bases between the two germline ends. CDR3 residues: CASSADTTNEKLFF. CDR3 nucleotides: TGCGCCAGCAGCGCGGACACAACTAATGAAAAACTGTTTTTT.

This clonotype was detected ten times or more. The chain combines TRBV20-1 with TRBJ1-3, with a weak D call TRBD1 (5 bases). Deletions cut 4 bases from V and 3 bases from J, with 10 bases between. Germline V lookup: CDR1 DFQATT, CDR2 SNEGSKA (reference sequence). The CDR3 totals 13 residues. The CDR3 region is CSAIRDIGNTIYF. In nucleotides, the CDR3 is TGCAGTGCTATCAGGGATATTGGAAACACCATATATTTT.

In this sample, this clonotype turned up many times. CDR3 sequence: CASSLRSSTDTQYF. Written as DNA, the CDR3 is TGTGCCAGCAGCTTGCGGTCTAGCACAGATACGCAGTATTTT. The rearrangement uses TRBV7-2 and TRBJ2-3; D is uncertain. With 3 bases removed from V and 0 bases from J, the gap between germline ends came to 7 bases. The CDR3 length is 14 residues. CDR1 is SGHTA, CDR2 FQGNSA, per germline. The full variable domain, its missing parts supplied by reference TRBV7-2 and TRBJ2-3, is GAGVSQSPSNKVTEKGKDVELRCDPISGHTALYWYRQSLGQGLEFLIYFQGNSAPDKSGLPSDRFSAERTGGSVSTLTIQRTQQEDSAVYLCASSLRSSTDTQYFGPGTRLTVL.

This clonotype was recorded at least ten times. The V call is TRBV24-1, the J call TRBJ2-3; 12 bases line up with TRBD2. CDR1 is KGHDR and CDR2 is SFDVKD in the germline V gene. This CDR3 spans 16 amino acids. Trimming took 4 bases from V and 7 from J; bases not matched to a gene: 8. The CDR3 protein is CATSDLTSGGIYTQYF. The CDR3 DNA reads TGTGCCACCAGTGACCTGACTAGCGGGGGCATATATACGCAGTATTTT.

Many counts were recorded for this clonotype. The chain has TRBV7-2 and TRBJ2-3; D gene uncertain. Germline values: CDR1 SGHTA, CDR2 FQGNSA. This CDR3 comprises 15 residues. V was clipped by 5 bases and J by 2 bases, with 14 bases between them. The CDR3 sequence: CASSPRQGHTDTQYF. The DNA for the CDR3 is TGTGCCAGCAGCCCACGCCAAGGCCACACAGATACGCAGTATTTT.

The chain employs TRBV11-2 and TRBJ2-3, with 15 bases fitting TRBD2. Germline V gives CDR1 SGHAT, CDR2 FQNNGV. The CDR3 contains 17 residues. After removal of 0 bases from V and 7 bases from J, the junction contained 5 bases not matched to a gene. The CDR3 sequence is CASSLEGTSGGLNTQYF. The CDR3 DNA reads as TGTGCCAGCAGCTTAGAGGGGACTAGCGGGGGGCTAAATACGCAGTATTTT.

This clonotype has at least ten counts. The chain uses TRBV7-9 and TRBJ1-1; the D gene is possibly TRBD1 (5 bases). The V end lost 8 bases, the J end lost 4 bases, and 14 bases lay between the germline ends. This CDR3 is built from 13 residues. Germline V gives CDR1 SEHNR, CDR2 FQNEAQ (reference sequence). This chain's CDR3 is CASANSGATEAFF. The DNA for the CDR3 is TGTGCCAGCGCCAATTCCGGGGCCACTGAAGCTTTCTTT.

There are a few counts of this clonotype. The chain uses TRBV7-9 and TRBJ1-1; D not certain. The germline CDR1 and CDR2 sequences are SEHNR and FQNEAQ (reference sequence). V gave up 4 bases and J gave up 7 bases, with 19 bases separating them. The CDR3 consists of 15 residues. The CDR3 protein is CASSSKSVLHGEAFF. In DNA form, the CDR3 reads TGTGCCAGCAGCTCCAAATCGGTCCTTCATGGTGAAGCTTTCTTT. Looking up the rest from reference TRBV7-9 and TRBJ1-1 gives the full variable domain: DTGVSQNPRHKITKRGQNVTFRCDPISEHNRLYWYRQTLGQGPEFLTYFQNEAQLEKSRLLSDRFSAERPKGSFSTLEIQRTEQGDSAMYLCASSSKSVLHGEAFFGQGTRLTVV.

This clonotype was detected ten times or more. CDR3 residues: CASSLSSSGVFNNEQFF. The CDR3 DNA is TGCGCCAGCAGCTTGTCTTCTAGCGGGGTCTTCAACAATGAGCAGTTCTTC. V and J are TRBV5-1 and TRBJ2-1, with 9 bases that match TRBD2. The CDR3 consists of 17 residues. J lost 5 bases, V lost 1 base, and 10 bases had no gene match. Per the germline V gene, CDR1 is SGHRS and CDR2 is YFSETQ.

This clonotype showed up many times. The chain uses TRBV20-1 and TRBJ2-3; 7 bases map to TRBD1. The CDR3 is made up of 16 amino acids. J lost 1 base, V lost 0 bases, and 7 bases had no gene match. Germline lookup yields CDR1 DFQATT and CDR2 SNEGSKA (reference sequence). CDR3: CSARDLRDRGTDTQYF. For the CDR3, the DNA is TGCAGTGCTAGAGATCTCCGGGACAGAGGCACAGATACGCAGTATTTT.

This clonotype was counted ten times or more. In DNA, the CDR3 is TGCGCCAGCAGCTCCATGGGCGGGGGGGCCCTCGATGAGCAGTTCTTC. Protein: CASSSMGGGALDEQFF. The J gene is TRBJ2-1, the V gene TRBV5-1; TRBD2 matches at 9 bases. V was pared by 3 bases and J by 8 bases, with 12 bases of the junction left unmatched. The CDR3 spans 16 residues. Germline V gene data show CDR1 as SGHRS and CDR2 as YFSETQ.

This clonotype was counted many times. V is TRBV6-5 and J is TRBJ1-6; a weak D match, TRBD1 (5 bases). V lost 4 bases, J lost 5 bases, and 18 bases lay in between. Germline V lookup: CDR1 MNHEY, CDR2 SVGAGI. There are 17 residues in the CDR3. CDR3 nucleotide sequence: TGTGCCAGCAGTTGGTCCTTGGAGGGGTCTAATAATTCACCCCTCCACTTT. Its protein product is CASSWSLEGSNNSPLHF.

This clonotype was counted at least ten times. The chain links TRBV6-6 to TRBJ2-1, with D unclear. V dropped 0 bases and J dropped 10 bases, with 10 bases sitting between them. Germline assignment: CDR1 MNHNY and CDR2 SVGAGI (reference sequence). The CDR3 extends over 13 amino acids. The CDR3 DNA reads TGTGCCAGCAGTTACTCGGTGGACGGCGAGCAGTTCTTC. It is translated as CASSYSVDGEQFF.

This clonotype has a count of ten or more. The chain joins TRBV7-2 to TRBJ2-7, with D perhaps assigned TRBD1 or TRBD2 (5 bases each). Germline V gene data show CDR1 as SGHTA and CDR2 as FQGNSA. This CDR3 region has 14 residues. V lost 3 bases to trimming and J lost 3 bases, with 12 bases between them. The CDR3 protein is CASSLGENYYEQYF. CDR3 in DNA: TGTGCCAGCAGCTTGGGGGAAAACTACTACGAGCAGTACTTC.

This clonotype came up a few times. The chain joins TRBV5-1 to TRBJ2-1; D is uncertain. V was pared by 0 bases and J by 5 bases, with 6 bases between. Germline values: CDR1 SGHRS, CDR2 YFSETQ. This CDR3 comprises 13 residues. CDR3 DNA: TGCGCCAGCAGCTTGGGGAAAAACAATGAGCAGTTCTTC. Translated: CASSLGKNNEQFF.

This clonotype was observed many times. The V gene is TRBV7-9, the J gene TRBJ2-5; 12 bases align to TRBD2. V trimming: 2 bases; J trimming: 4 bases; junction bases outside the gene matches: 5. The germline CDR1 and CDR2 sequences are SEHNR and FQNEAQ (reference sequence). CDR3 length: 16 residues. CDR3 residues: CASSLTSGGSRETQYF. CDR3 DNA sequence: TGTGCCAGCAGCTTAACTAGCGGGGGGTCCAGAGAGACCCAGTACTTC.

This clonotype has at least ten counts. The chain is built from TRBV7-2 and TRBJ2-1, with a tentative D call TRBD1 (5 bases). Germline V gene lookup returns CDR1 SGHTA and CDR2 FQGNSA. Trimming removed 1 base from V and 6 bases from J, with 13 bases in between. The CDR3 is made up of 15 amino acids. The chain's CDR3 is CASSLVDRTTNEQFF. The CDR3 DNA follows: TGTGCCAGCAGCTTAGTTGATCGGACAACCAATGAGCAGTTCTTC. Full variable domain (outside the CDR3, taken from reference TRBV7-2 and TRBJ2-1): GAGVSQSPSNKVTEKGKDVELRCDPISGHTALYWYRQSLGQGLEFLIYFQGNSAPDKSGLPSDRFSAERTGGSVSTLTIQRTQQEDSAVYLCASSLVDRTTNEQFFGPGTRLTVL.

This clonotype was found many times. The chain has TRBV15 and TRBJ2-2; the match to TRBD1 covers 10 bases. This CDR3 spans 16 amino acids. Trimming cost V 5 bases and J 5 bases; bases outside gene matches: 8. Germline lookup yields CDR1 LNHNV and CDR2 YYDKDF (reference sequence). CDR3 sequence: CATSEQTGGATGELFF. CDR3 sequence (DNA): TGTGCCACCAGCGAACAGACAGGGGGCGCAACCGGGGAGCTGTTTTTT.

This sequence joins TRBV12-3 or TRBV12-4 and TRBJ2-2, with D possibly TRBD1 on 6 matching bases. V dropped 1 base and J dropped 7 bases, with 10 bases sitting between them. CDR3 size: 14 residues. The CDR3 sequence is CASSLVGAGGELFF. CDR3 nucleotides: TGTGCCAGCAGTTTAGTGGGGGCCGGCGGGGAGCTGTTTTTT.